The 13 T cell receptor beta chains below were found in one sample sequenced in a study of T cells in Graves' hyperthyroidism and ophthalmopathy. Template material for amplifying TCR beta CDR3 regions consisted of RNA transcripts. In the first-round RT-PCR of the TCR CDR3, the HTBI primer set was used. TCRdb fed the multiplex PCR reads into MiXCR, producing one record per CDR3 protein. The repertoire has some 770,000 distinct CDR3 sequences, 16% of them found once; the top ten carry over 7.5%. The sequencing sample was made of blood. The receptors originated from a young man with Graves' hyperthyroidism.

This clonotype has only a few counts. This chain joins TRBV9 and TRBJ2-1, with D perhaps matching TRBD1 (5 bases). The length of the CDR3 is 15 residues. With 2 bases removed from V and 7 bases from J, the gap between germline ends came to 16 bases. Germline V gene lookup returns CDR1 SGDLS and CDR2 YYNGEE. CDR3 loop: CASSVQGAMLNEQFF. CDR3 nucleotide sequence: TGTGCCAGCAGCGTTCAAGGGGCCATGCTAAATGAGCAGTTCTTC. Full variable domain (missing parts from reference TRBV9 and TRBJ2-1): DSGVTQTPKHLITATGQRVTLRCSPRSGDLSVYWYQQSLDQGLQFLIQYYNGEERAKGNILERFSAQQFPDLHSELNLSSLELGDSALYFCASSVQGAMLNEQFFGPGTRLTVL.

The chain is built from TRBV7-9 and TRBJ1-6; no definite D call. The CDR3 covers 15 residues. Germline V gene sequence: CDR1 SEHNR, CDR2 FQNEAQ (reference sequence). The V gene lost 2 bases and the J gene lost 4 bases, with 9 bases spanning the gap. The CDR3 loop reads CASSLLQPYNSPLHF. The CDR3 DNA reads TGTGCCAGCAGCTTATTACAGCCATATAATTCACCCCTCCACTTT. The full variable domain, in which reference TRBV7-9 and TRBJ1-6 provide the parts outside the CDR3, is DTGVSQNPRHKITKRGQNVTFRCDPISEHNRLYWYRQTLGQGPEFLTYFQNEAQLEKSRLLSDRFSAERPKGSFSTLEIQRTEQGDSAMYLCASSLLQPYNSPLHFGNGTRLTVT.

J is TRBJ2-3 and V is TRBV19; 10 bases are shared with TRBD2. Germline V gene sequence: CDR1 LNHDA, CDR2 SQIVND (reference sequence). The CDR3 is 18 residues long. J gave up 4 bases and V 2 bases, and 12 bases lay outside the gene matches. CDR3 sequence: CASSIKSASGRFADTQYF. The CDR3 DNA sequence: TGTGCCAGTAGTATAAAGAGCGCTAGCGGGAGATTCGCAGATACGCAGTATTTT.

This clonotype was recorded a few times. The chain carries TRBV6-1 and TRBJ2-1; 7 nucleotides agree with TRBD2. The germline V gene has CDR1 MNHNS and CDR2 SASEGT. The CDR3 contains 16 residues. V was pared by 4 bases and J by 6 bases, with 12 bases of the junction left unmatched. DNA for the CDR3: TGTGCCAGCAGTGCCCACGGGGGGAGGGCTAGCAATGAGCAGTTCTTC. This encodes CASSAHGGRASNEQFF.

The chain employs TRBV7-9 and TRBJ1-5; D perhaps matches TRBD1 (5 bases). V was trimmed by 4 bases and J by 9 bases, leaving 10 bases between them. The germline gives CDR1 SEHNR, CDR2 FQNEAQ (reference sequence). The CDR3 length is 12 residues. The CDR3 sequence: CASSSSGRPQHF. The CDR3 DNA reads TGTGCCAGCAGCTCCTCGGGACGGCCCCAGCATTTT.

This clonotype was seen only once. The rearrangement uses TRBV11-2 and TRBJ2-7; a weak D match, TRBD2 (6 bases). Germline V gene lookup returns CDR1 SGHAT and CDR2 FQNNGV. This CDR3 has 15 residues. Trimming removed 1 base from V and 4 bases from J, with 14 bases in between. CDR3: CASSLVGTDPYEQYF. CDR3 sequence (DNA): TGTGCCAGCAGCTTAGTGGGGACTGACCCTTACGAGCAGTACTTC.

On this clonotype: Since a much larger clone is just one base distant, this may be a read error. The rearrangement joins TRBV27 to TRBJ1-2; 7 positions agree with TRBD1. V lost 7 bases, J lost 5 bases, and 13 bases stayed unmatched. CDR1 MNHEY and CDR2 SMNVEV come from the germline V gene (reference sequence). This CDR3 is built from 15 residues. CDR3 residues: CASTHIAGGWYGYTF. CDR3 nucleotides: TGTGCCAGCACCCACATCGCAGGGGGTTGGTATGGCTACACCTTC.

This clonotype was seen repeatedly, ten times or more. The V gene is TRBV10-3, the J gene TRBJ2-7; possible D gene TRBD1, 6 bases. CDR3 length equals 15 residues. V was clipped by 3 bases and J by 2 bases, with 14 bases between them. Germline CDR1 and CDR2: ENHRY and SYGVKD. The CDR3 bases are TGTGCCATCAGTGACGGCAGGGGCACAGCCTACGAGCAGTACTTC. Residues: CAISDGRGTAYEQYF.

This clonotype was detected ten times or more. V is TRBV18 and J is TRBJ2-5; tentatively, D is TRBD1 (5 bases). The V gene lost 6 bases and the J gene lost 1 base, with 15 bases spanning the gap. Germline lookup yields CDR1 KGHSH and CDR2 LQKENI. The CDR3 spans 15 residues. CDR3 amino acids: CASSPLWGGQETQYF. The CDR3 coding sequence is TGTGCCAGCTCCCCCCTTTGGGGCGGCCAAGAGACCCAGTACTTC.

This clonotype was picked up many times. The chain combines TRBV11-2 with TRBJ2-1, with TRBD2 matching over 9 bases. Germline V gives CDR1 SGHAT, CDR2 FQNNGV. CDR3 length: 14 amino acids. Trimming at V came to 8 bases and at J to 6 bases, leaving 8 bases not matched to a gene. CDR3 DNA: TGTGCCAGCGGACGGCTAGCGGGGAGCAATGAGCAGTTCTTC. Its translation is CASGRLAGSNEQFF.

This clonotype was counted many times. This chain joins TRBV12-3 or TRBV12-4 and TRBJ2-3, with D possibly matching TRBD2 (6 bases). V was shortened by 3 bases and J by 5 bases, with 15 bases between the two germline ends. The CDR3 is 15 amino acids. CDR3 protein: CASSLPGVRVDTQYF. The CDR3 coding sequence is TGTGCCAGCAGTTTGCCGGGAGTGCGGGTAGATACGCAGTATTTT.

Ten or more counts support this clonotype. This chain joins TRBV28 and TRBJ1-1; TRBD1 is a possible D gene (5 bases). The CDR3 contains 15 residues. CDR1 and CDR2 (germline): MDHEN, SYDVKM. The V end was cut by 3 bases, the J end by 1 base, with 12 bases between. The CDR3 DNA sequence: TGTGCCAGCAGTTTTGGGGACTCCTCGAACACTGAAGCTTTCTTT. Residues: CASSFGDSSNTEAFF.

This clonotype has just a few counts. This chain uses TRBV29-1 with TRBJ1-1; D gene uncertain. This CDR3 has 13 residues. Germline assignment: CDR1 SQVTM and CDR2 ANQGSEA. Deletions cut 3 bases from V and 2 bases from J, with 10 bases between. The CDR3, as DNA: TGCAGCGTTGAGGGCCCTTCTAACACTGAAGCTTTCTTT. Protein: CSVEGPSNTEAFF.